The rows below give T cell receptor beta chains drawn from one sample of a study of T-cell memory formation after mild COVID-19. TCRdb redid the calling of the 5' RACE reads with MiXCR, one entry per CDR3 protein. In the table there are about 200,000 distinct CDR3 sequences, about 9.2% of which are singletons. The sequenced sample was PBMCs or a T cell subset sorted from them (not recorded which). All receptors derive from a man between 18 and 29 years old who had mild COVID-19 (a few samples of this study predate the infection). Cell type and time point are not known. The CDR3 runs from the conserved cysteine through the conserved F or W. A clone size is listed for some rows: how often the clone was seen (once, few, many), or a class if it is expanded.

>TRBJ2-5|few|TRBV18
CASSPAWGPQETQYF
>TRBJ2-2|few|TRBV7-2
CASSLGGQGNTGELFF
>TRBJ1-1|many|TRBV29-1
CSVDHRGLEAFF
>TRBJ1-1|few|TRBV7-9
CASSFSGIEAFF
>TRBJ2-1|-|TRBV7-9
CASSLVYNEQFF
>TRBJ1-6|-|TRBV2
CASSERNKITLHF
>TRBJ1-5|-|TRBV11-2
CASRETGNGNQPQHF
>TRBJ2-5|-|TRBV5-6
CASSSPTKTGTQYF
>TRBJ2-5|many|TRBV9
CASSSLAGGLETQYF
>TRBJ2-5|-|TRBV7-2
CASSLQGPKETQYF
>TRBJ2-2|-|TRBV2
CGIGRANTGELFF
>TRBJ2-5|-|TRBV12-3/TRBV12-4
CASTPGLRRFQETKYF
>TRBJ1-3|-|TRBV10-3
CAIRVLSSGNTIYF
>TRBJ2-5|many|TRBV7-2
CASSLGRETQYF
>TRBJ2-3|-|TRBV13
CASSLEIGGEDTQYF
>TRBJ1-5|-|TRBV19
CASSPTVYSNQPQHF
>TRBJ2-2|many|TRBV24-1
CATSDSGHWDGELFF
>TRBJ2-3|-|TRBV11-2
CASSQGLLLAPSTDTQYF
>TRBJ1-3|-|TRBV7-9
CASSTGFGNTIYF
>TRBJ2-3|few|TRBV5-1
CASSSAGSTQYF
>TRBJ1-5|few|TRBV7-2
CASSLMTGSQPQHF
>TRBJ2-1|-|TRBV11-2
CASSRRGRGHNEQFF
>TRBJ2-3|few|TRBV20-1
CSAPSGGADTQYF
>TRBJ1-1|few|TRBV4-2
CASSHGGQTRNTEAFF
>TRBJ2-2|few|TRBV20-1
CSAKSGAQAGELFF
>TRBJ2-1|many|TRBV7-3
CASSTDPRAYNEQFF
>TRBJ1-2|-|TRBV5-5
CASSLITSYGYTF
>TRBJ1-1|-|TRBV7-2
CASSFPGTGLAFF
>TRBJ2-7|-|TRBV18
CASSPGAEYEQYF
>TRBJ2-7|-|TRBV6-2/TRBV6-3
CASIGGLDAEQYF
>TRBJ1-4|many|TRBV5-1
CASSLASTGGEKLFF
>TRBJ1-5|-|TRBV3-1
CASSQDRHQPQHF
>TRBJ1-1|few|TRBV4-2
CASHETAFGNTEAFF
>TRBJ2-2|many|TRBV12-3/TRBV12-4
CASSLLGAGELFF
>TRBJ2-7|few|TRBV12-3/TRBV12-4
CASASGAYEQYF
>TRBJ1-2|-|TRBV11-2
CASSPGGLRTGYTF
>TRBJ2-3|few|TRBV5-1
CASSFSTSGVRNTQYF
>TRBJ1-1|-|TRBV18
CASSRFLSRDDTEAFF
>TRBJ2-7|few|TRBV4-3
CASSQDRASGGRTEQYF
>TRBJ2-7|few|TRBV5-5
CASSPTGVQQYF
>TRBJ2-5|many|TRBV4-3
CASSQGASETQYF
>TRBJ1-1|-|TRBV6-2/TRBV6-3
CASSSPRAPRMNTEAFF
>TRBJ1-5|many|TRBV12-3/TRBV12-4
CASSPPGTSNQPQHF
>TRBJ2-1|many|TRBV7-6
CASSLVGGQSYNEQFF
>TRBJ1-6|few|TRBV12-3/TRBV12-4
CASRRGTAYNSPLHF
>TRBJ2-2|many|TRBV12-3/TRBV12-4
CASSPLTGELFF
>TRBJ1-1|-|TRBV9
CASSVDLRISTEAFF
>TRBJ2-5|few|TRBV21-1
CASSNRGTSGLQETKYF
>TRBJ1-1|-|TRBV15
CATSREDGPEAFF
>TRBJ2-7|many|TRBV20-1
CSAGGLAISEQYF